Listed below are T cell receptor beta chains from one sample, sequenced in a study of T cell responses to AZD1222 COVID-19 vaccine. Repertoires were generated with immunoSEQ multiplex PCR, while TCRdb's copy carries only in-frame clones and drops some. The data contain about 150,000 clones, roughly 90% of them singletons. Here the sequenced sample was peripheral blood, taken on day 0 of AZD1222 vaccination. These TCRs come from an adult in good health. CDR3s include the opening cysteine and the closing phenylalanine or tryptophan. A D gene is named only where the DNA matches it firmly.

TRBJ2-7	TRBD1	TRBV9	CASSPGTGSYEQYF	TGTGCCAGCAGCCCCGGGACAGGGTCCTACGAGCAGTACTTC
TRBJ2-7	TRBD2	TRBV9	CASTPGLAGINYEQYF	TGTGCCAGCACCCCGGGACTAGCGGGGATTAACTACGAGCAGTACTTC
TRBJ1-5	NA	TRBV28	CASSLLHRVTRQPQHF	TGTGCCAGCAGTTTACTCCACAGGGTAACGAGGCAGCCCCAGCATTTT
TRBJ2-5	NA	TRBV5-1	CASSEGLKQRETQYF	TGCGCCAGCAGCGAAGGACTAAAACAAAGAGAGACCCAGTACTTC
TRBJ1-1	TRBD1	TRBV5-6	CASSVTGTGYMNTEAFF	TGTGCCAGCAGCGTGACCGGGACAGGGTATATGAACACTGAAGCTTTCTTT
TRBJ2-1	TRBD2	TRBV3-1/TRBV3-2	CASSHSGTRNNEQFF	TGTGCCAGCAGCCACTCCGGGACTAGAAACAATGAGCAGTTCTTC
TRBJ1-2	TRBD1	TRBV30	CACPRQGHYGYTF	TGTGCCTGTCCGCGACAGGGGCACTATGGCTACACCTTC
TRBJ2-3	NA	TRBV6-6	CASSYSGDTQYF	TGTGCCAGCAGTTACTCTGGGGATACGCAGTATTTT
TRBJ2-3	TRBD1	TRBV11-3	CASSLEGRGLDTQYF	TGTGCCAGCAGCTTAGAAGGCAGGGGGCTAGATACGCAGTATTTT
TRBJ2-3	NA	TRBV6-2/TRBV6-3	CASSWGRSQDTQYF	TGTGCCAGCAGTTGGGGACGTTCGCAGGATACGCAGTATTTT
TRBJ2-1	NA	TRBV6-5	CASRAVGAHNEQFF	TGTGCCAGCAGGGCGGTGGGGGCCCACAATGAGCAGTTCTTC
TRBJ2-7	TRBD2	TRBV5-1	CASSKGLAGGPSYEQYF	TGCGCCAGCAGCAAGGGACTAGCGGGGGGACCCTCCTACGAGCAGTACTTC